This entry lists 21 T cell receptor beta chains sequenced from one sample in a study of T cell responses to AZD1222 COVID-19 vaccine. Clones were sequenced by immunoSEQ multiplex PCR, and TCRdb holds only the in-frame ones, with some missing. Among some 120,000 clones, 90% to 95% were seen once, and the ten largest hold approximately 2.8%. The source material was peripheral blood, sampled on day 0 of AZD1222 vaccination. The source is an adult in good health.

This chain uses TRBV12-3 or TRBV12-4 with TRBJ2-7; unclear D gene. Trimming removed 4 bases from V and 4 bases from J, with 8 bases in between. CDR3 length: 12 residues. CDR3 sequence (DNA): TGTGCCAGCAGTTATGAAGCTTACGAGCAGTACTTC. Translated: CASSYEAYEQYF.

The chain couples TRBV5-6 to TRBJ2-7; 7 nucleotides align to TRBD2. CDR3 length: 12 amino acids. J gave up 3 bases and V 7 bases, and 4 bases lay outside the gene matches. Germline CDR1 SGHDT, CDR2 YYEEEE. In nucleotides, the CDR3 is TGTGCCAGCGGGAGGGAGATCTACGAGCAGTACTTC. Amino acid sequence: CASGREIYEQYF.

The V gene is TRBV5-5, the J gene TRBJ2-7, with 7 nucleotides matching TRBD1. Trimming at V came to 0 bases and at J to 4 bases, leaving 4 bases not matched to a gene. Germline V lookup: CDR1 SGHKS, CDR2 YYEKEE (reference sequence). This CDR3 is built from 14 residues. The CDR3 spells CASSLGQGRYEQYF. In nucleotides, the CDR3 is TGTGCCAGCAGCTTGGGACAGGGAAGGTACGAGCAGTACTTC. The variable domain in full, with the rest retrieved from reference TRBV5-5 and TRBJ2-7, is DAGVTQSPTHLIKTRGQQVTLRCSPISGHKSVSWYQQVLGQGPQFIFQYYEKEERGRGNFPDRFSARQFPNYSSELNVNALLLGDSALYLCASSLGQGRYEQYFGPGTRLTVT.

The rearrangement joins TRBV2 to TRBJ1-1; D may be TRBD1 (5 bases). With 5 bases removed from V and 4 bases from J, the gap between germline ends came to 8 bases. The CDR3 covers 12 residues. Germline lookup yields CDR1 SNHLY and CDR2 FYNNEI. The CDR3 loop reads CASSYGGTEAFF. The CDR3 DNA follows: TGTGCCAGCAGTTATGGGGGCACTGAAGCTTTCTTT.

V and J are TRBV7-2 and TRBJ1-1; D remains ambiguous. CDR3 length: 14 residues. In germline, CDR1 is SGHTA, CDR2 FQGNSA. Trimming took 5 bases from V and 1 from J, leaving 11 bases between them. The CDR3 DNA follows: TGTGCCAGCAGCCCTGACCGGGAGAACACTGAAGCTTTCTTT. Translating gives CASSPDRENTEAFF.

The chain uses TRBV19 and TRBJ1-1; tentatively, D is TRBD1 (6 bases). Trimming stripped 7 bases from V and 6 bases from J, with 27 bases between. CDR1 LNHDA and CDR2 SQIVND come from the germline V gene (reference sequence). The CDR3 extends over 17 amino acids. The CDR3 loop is CASNNPTLGGGRPEAFF. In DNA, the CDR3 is TGTGCCAGTAACAACCCAACCCTAGGGGGGGGGAGGCCTGAAGCTTTCTTT.

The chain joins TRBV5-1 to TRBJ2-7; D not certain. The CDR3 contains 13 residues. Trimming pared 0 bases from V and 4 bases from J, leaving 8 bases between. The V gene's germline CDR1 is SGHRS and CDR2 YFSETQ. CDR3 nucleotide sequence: TGCGCCAGCAGCTTGGGACCCTTATACGAGCAGTACTTC. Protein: CASSLGPLYEQYF.

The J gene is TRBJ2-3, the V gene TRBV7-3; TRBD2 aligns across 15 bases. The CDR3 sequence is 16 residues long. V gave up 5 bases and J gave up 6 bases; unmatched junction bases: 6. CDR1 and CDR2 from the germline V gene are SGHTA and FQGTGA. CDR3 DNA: TGTGCCAGCAGCCCCGGACTAGCGGGAGGGTCGGATACGCAGTATTTT. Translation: CASSPGLAGGSDTQYF. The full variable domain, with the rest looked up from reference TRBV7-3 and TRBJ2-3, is GAGVSQTPSNKVTEKGKYVELRCDPISGHTALYWYRQSLGQGPEFLIYFQGTGAADDSGLPNDRFFAVRPEGSVSTLKIQRTERGDSAVYLCASSPGLAGGSDTQYFGPGTRLTVL.

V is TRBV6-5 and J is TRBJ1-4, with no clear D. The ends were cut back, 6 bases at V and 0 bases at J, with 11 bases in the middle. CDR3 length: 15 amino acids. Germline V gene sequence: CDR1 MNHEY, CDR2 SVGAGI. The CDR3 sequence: CASRRHDATNEKLFF. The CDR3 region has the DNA TGTGCCAGCAGGAGACACGATGCAACTAATGAAAAACTGTTTTTT.

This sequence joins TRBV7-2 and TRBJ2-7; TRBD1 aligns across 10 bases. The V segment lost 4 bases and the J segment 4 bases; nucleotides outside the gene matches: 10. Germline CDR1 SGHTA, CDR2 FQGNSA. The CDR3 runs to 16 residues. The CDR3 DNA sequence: TGTGCCAGCAGCTCCGCCGGGACAGGGGCGAATTACGAGCAGTACTTC. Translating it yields CASSSAGTGANYEQYF.

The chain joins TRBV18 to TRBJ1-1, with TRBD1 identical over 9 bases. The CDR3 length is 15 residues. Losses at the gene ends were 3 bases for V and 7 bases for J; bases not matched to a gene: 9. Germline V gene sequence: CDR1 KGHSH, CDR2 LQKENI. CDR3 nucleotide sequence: TGTGCCAGCTCACCCACACCGGGACAGGGCTTTGAAGCTTTCTTT. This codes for CASSPTPGQGFEAFF.

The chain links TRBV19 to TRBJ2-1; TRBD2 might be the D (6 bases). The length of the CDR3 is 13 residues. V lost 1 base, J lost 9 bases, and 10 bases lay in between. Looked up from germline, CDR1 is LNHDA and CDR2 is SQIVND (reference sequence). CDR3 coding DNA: TGTGCCAGTAGTATAGGGGGGGAGGTTGAGCAGTTCTTC. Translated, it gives CASSIGGEVEQFF.

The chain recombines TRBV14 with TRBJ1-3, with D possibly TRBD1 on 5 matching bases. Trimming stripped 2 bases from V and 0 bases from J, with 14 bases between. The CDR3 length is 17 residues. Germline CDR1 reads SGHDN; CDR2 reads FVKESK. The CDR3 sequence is CASSQRRQRRSGNTIYF. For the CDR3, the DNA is TGTGCCAGCAGCCAAAGGCGACAGCGACGCTCTGGAAACACCATATATTTT.

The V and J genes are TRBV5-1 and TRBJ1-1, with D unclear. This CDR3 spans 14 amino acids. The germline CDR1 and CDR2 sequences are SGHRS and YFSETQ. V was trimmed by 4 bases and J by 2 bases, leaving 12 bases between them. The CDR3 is CASSPLQTNTEAFF. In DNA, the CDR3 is TGCGCCAGCAGCCCGCTCCAGACAAACACTGAAGCTTTCTTT. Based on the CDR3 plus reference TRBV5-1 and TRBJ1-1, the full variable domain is KAGVTQTPRYLIKTRGQQVTLSCSPISGHRSVSWYQQTPGQGLQFLFEYFSETQRNKGNFPGRFSGRQFSNSRSEMNVSTLELGDSALYLCASSPLQTNTEAFFGQGTRLTVV.

The CDR3 loop is CASGPGTANQPQHF. The CDR3 DNA is TGTGCCAGCGGCCCCGGGACAGCTAATCAGCCCCAGCATTTT. V usage is TRBV25-1 and J usage is TRBJ1-5; 7 positions agree with TRBD1. Trimming at V came to 8 bases and at J to 4 bases, leaving 8 bases not matched to a gene. Looked up from germline, CDR1 is MGHDK and CDR2 is SYGVNS. The CDR3 is 14 amino acids.

The CDR3 DNA is TGTGCCAGCAGCCTAACGAGGGCCTACGAGCAGTACTTC. It yields the protein CASSLTRAYEQYF. J is TRBJ2-7 and V is TRBV5-6, with D perhaps matching TRBD2 (5 bases). The V end was cut by 4 bases, the J end by 2 bases, with 10 bases between. There are 13 residues in the CDR3. Germline V CDR1 and CDR2: SGHDT, YYEEEE.

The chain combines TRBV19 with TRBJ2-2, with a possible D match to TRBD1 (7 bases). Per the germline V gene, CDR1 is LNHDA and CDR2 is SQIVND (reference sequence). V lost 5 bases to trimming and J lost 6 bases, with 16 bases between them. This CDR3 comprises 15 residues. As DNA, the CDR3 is TGTGCCAGTAGTCTCCAGGGGGGAAAAGCCGGGGAGCTGTTTTTT. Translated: CASSLQGGKAGELFF.

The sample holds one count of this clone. The CDR3 spells CASSQGGGANYGYTF. The CDR3, as DNA: TGCGCCAGCAGCCAAGGGGGCGGAGCTAACTATGGCTACACCTTC. The V gene is TRBV4-1, the J gene TRBJ1-2, with D maybe TRBD1 (5 bases). V was shortened by 1 base and J by 0 bases, with 9 bases between the two germline ends. This CDR3 contains 15 residues. Germline-derived CDR1 and CDR2 are MGHRA and YSYEKL.

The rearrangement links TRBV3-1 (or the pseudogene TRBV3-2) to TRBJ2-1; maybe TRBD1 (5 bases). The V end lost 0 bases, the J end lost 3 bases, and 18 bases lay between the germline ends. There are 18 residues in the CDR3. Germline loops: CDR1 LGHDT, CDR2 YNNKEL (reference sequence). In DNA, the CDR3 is TGTGCCAGCAGCCAAGACCCATCGACAGTCCTTGACTACAATGAGCAGTTCTTC. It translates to CASSQDPSTVLDYNEQFF.

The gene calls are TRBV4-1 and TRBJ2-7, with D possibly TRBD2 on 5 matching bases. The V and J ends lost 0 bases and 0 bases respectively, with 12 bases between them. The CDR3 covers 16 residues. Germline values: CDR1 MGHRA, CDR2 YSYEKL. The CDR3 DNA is TGCGCCAGCAGCCAAGAAAGGACTGCCCTCTCCTACGAGCAGTACTTC. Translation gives CASSQERTALSYEQYF.

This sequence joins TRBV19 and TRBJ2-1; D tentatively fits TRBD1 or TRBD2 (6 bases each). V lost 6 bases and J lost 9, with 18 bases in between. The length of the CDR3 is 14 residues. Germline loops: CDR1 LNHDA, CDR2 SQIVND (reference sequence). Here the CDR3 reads CASRRDPGAREQFF. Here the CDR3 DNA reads TGTGCCAGTAGGCGGGACCCGGGGGCGCGTGAGCAGTTCTTC.